These 26 T cell receptor beta chains share one sample of origin, sequenced in a study of OX40 agonist ivuxolimab in advanced cancers. Here immunoSEQ multiplex PCR was the method, and the copy in TCRdb shows in-frame clones only, minus some. The table includes approximately 35,000 clones, roughly four fifths detected once. This specimen was CD4+ or CD8+ T cells sorted from blood, taken in a trial of the OX40 agonist ivuxolimab. These receptors came from an adult with an advanced solid tumor such as melanoma, head and neck, liver or kidney cancer.

The chain recombines TRBV15 with TRBJ2-6; D call uncertain. This CDR3 spans 17 amino acids. The germline gives CDR1 LNHNV, CDR2 YYDKDF (reference sequence). Trimming removed 0 bases from V and 1 base from J, with 10 bases in between. CDR3 nucleotide sequence: TGTGCCACCAGCAGAGATAGATGGGGATCTGGGGCCAACGTCCTGACTTTC. This codes for CATSRDRWGSGANVLTF. The full variable domain, rest sourced from reference TRBV15 and TRBJ2-6, is DAMVIQNPRYQVTQFGKPVTLSCSQTLNHNVMYWYQQKSSQAPKLLFHYYDKDFNNEADTPDNFQSRRPNTSFCFLDIRSPGLGDTAMYLCATSRDRWGSGANVLTFGAGSRLTVL.

This clone was picked up one time. This sequence joins TRBV19 and TRBJ1-2; D uncertain. Germline CDR1 LNHDA, CDR2 SQIVND (reference sequence). CDR3 size: 15 residues. V gave up 3 bases and J gave up 8 bases, with 19 bases separating them. CDR3 loop: CASSITTALFSGYTF. The CDR3 nucleotides are TGTGCCAGTAGTATTACTACTGCGTTATTCTCCGGCTACACCTTC. Variable domain in full (rest from reference TRBV19 and TRBJ1-2): DGGITQSPKYLFRKEGQNVTLSCEQNLNHDAMYWYRQDPGQGLRLIYYSQIVNDFQKGDIAEGYSVSREKKESFPLTVTSAQKNPTAFYLCASSITTALFSGYTFGSGTRLTVV.

The V and J genes are TRBV25-1 and TRBJ1-2, with 8 bases matching TRBD1. V was clipped by 6 bases and J by 8 bases; unmatched bases: 17. Germline V lookup: CDR1 MGHDK, CDR2 SYGVNS. The CDR3 length is 16 residues. CDR3 sequence: CASSSPGTGGLGGYTF. The CDR3 region has the DNA TGTGCCAGCAGCTCTCCCGGGACAGGTGGCTTGGGGGGCTACACCTTC.

The chain joins TRBV5-1 to TRBJ1-1; D gene ambiguous. Per the germline V gene, CDR1 is SGHRS and CDR2 is YFSETQ. V was shortened by 1 base and J by 6 bases, with 7 bases between the two germline ends. The CDR3 contains 12 residues. The CDR3: CASSLYGAEAFF. CDR3 DNA: TGCGCCAGCAGCTTGTACGGGGCTGAAGCTTTCTTT.

The chain joins TRBV15 to TRBJ1-1; no reliable D call. Trimming removed 0 bases from V and 5 bases from J, with 16 bases in between. The CDR3 loop spans 16 amino acids. The germline gives CDR1 LNHNV, CDR2 YYDKDF (reference sequence). The CDR3 sequence is CATSRDGGKGGTEAFF. The CDR3 nucleotides read TGTGCCACCAGCAGAGATGGAGGAAAGGGAGGTACTGAAGCTTTCTTT.

This clone has a single count. The rearrangement links TRBV7-2 to TRBJ1-5; 8 bases fit TRBD1. This CDR3 contains 13 residues. From germline, CDR1 is SGHTA and CDR2 FQGNSA. V shed 5 bases and J 7 bases; nucleotides not matched to a gene: 4. CDR3: CASSQDREQPQHF. CDR3 DNA sequence: TGTGCCAGCAGCCAGGACAGGGAACAGCCCCAGCATTTT. The full variable domain, its missing parts supplied by reference TRBV7-2 and TRBJ1-5, is GAGVSQSPSNKVTEKGKDVELRCDPISGHTALYWYRQSLGQGLEFLIYFQGNSAPDKSGLPSDRFSAERTGGSVSTLTIQRTQQEDSAVYLCASSQDREQPQHFGDGTRLSIL.

The chain is built from TRBV4-1 and TRBJ2-3; TRBD2 might be the D (6 bases). The CDR3 spans 16 residues. CDR1 is MGHRA and CDR2 is YSYEKL in the germline V gene. V was pared by 2 bases and J by 6 bases, with 18 bases between. CDR3 region: CASSQSGGNTGDTQYF. CDR3 bases: TGCGCCAGCAGCCAATCTGGCGGGAACACTGGGGATACGCAGTATTTT.

The V and J genes are TRBV6-5 and TRBJ2-3, with 7 bases identical to TRBD1. Germline V gene lookup returns CDR1 MNHEY and CDR2 SVGAGI. V lost 2 bases to trimming and J lost 2 bases; unmatched junction nucleotides: 4. The CDR3 has 15 residues. The CDR3 is CASSYRGPITDTQYF. The DNA of the CDR3 is TGTGCCAGCAGTTACAGGGGGCCAATCACAGATACGCAGTATTTT.

The chain recombines TRBV30 with TRBJ2-2; 8 positions match TRBD1. Germline V gives CDR1 GTSNPN, CDR2 SVGIG (reference sequence). This CDR3 spans 15 amino acids. V trimming: 0 bases; J trimming: 5 bases; junction bases outside the gene matches: 5. CDR3 protein: CAWSVGTGPTGELFF. Here the CDR3 DNA reads TGTGCCTGGAGTGTAGGGACAGGCCCGACCGGGGAGCTGTTTTTT.

The chain uses TRBV7-2 and TRBJ2-3; no clear D. CDR3 size: 11 residues. Germline values: CDR1 SGHTA, CDR2 FQGNSA. V dropped 1 base and J dropped 5 bases, with 1 base sitting between them. DNA for the CDR3: TGTGCCAGCAGCTTAGAAGATACGCAGTATTTT. It encodes CASSLEDTQYF.

The genes are TRBV30 and TRBJ1-1, with a weak D call TRBD1 (6 bases). Germline loops: CDR1 GTSNPN, CDR2 SVGIG (reference sequence). Trimming cost V 5 bases and J 5 bases, with 15 bases left between them. The CDR3 runs 13 residues. This CDR3 reads CAWEDSLGTEAFF. CDR3 DNA sequence: TGTGCCTGGGAGGACAGCCTGGGGACTGAAGCTTTCTTT.

The V call is TRBV11-2, the J call TRBJ2-7; 10 positions match TRBD2. The CDR3 extends over 16 amino acids. The V and J ends lost 2 bases and 4 bases, in that order; junction bases with no gene match: 8. CDR1 and CDR2 (germline): SGHAT, FQNNGV. CDR3 residues: CASSLSSTSGFYEQYF. The CDR3 DNA sequence: TGTGCCAGCAGCTTAAGTTCGACTAGCGGGTTTTACGAGCAGTACTTC.

V gene TRBV30 combines with J gene TRBJ2-7; 9 bases match TRBD1. The CDR3 totals 14 residues. Germline loops: CDR1 GTSNPN, CDR2 SVGIG (reference sequence). V shed 4 bases, J shed 1 base, and the junction held 5 bases outside the gene matches. The CDR3 loop reads CAWMRGQGSYEQYF. CDR3 DNA sequence: TGTGCCTGGATGAGGGGACAGGGTTCCTACGAGCAGTACTTC.

The chain employs TRBV14 and TRBJ1-2; 8 bases line up with TRBD1. The J segment lost 6 bases and the V segment lost 0 bases, leaving 24 bases of the junction unmatched. CDR3 length: 21 amino acids. In germline, CDR1 is SGHDN, CDR2 FVKESK. This CDR3 reads CASSQEGLMLTGVMEVDGYTF. The CDR3, as DNA: TGTGCCAGCAGCCAAGAGGGCCTGATGTTGACAGGGGTGATGGAGGTCGATGGCTACACCTTC.

This clone was recorded once. J is TRBJ2-5 and V is TRBV5-4, with 7 bases identical to TRBD1. CDR1 is SGHNT, CDR2 YYREEE, per germline (reference sequence). This CDR3 has 15 amino acids. V was clipped by 4 bases and J by 5 bases; unmatched bases: 11. CDR3 coding DNA: TGTGCCAGCAGCCAGTCGACAGGGATGATTGAGACCCAGTACTTC. Encoded protein: CASSQSTGMIETQYF. Complete variable domain (other parts from reference TRBV5-4 and TRBJ2-5): ETGVTQSPTHLIKTRGQQVTLRCSSQSGHNTVSWYQQALGQGPQFIFQYYREEENGRGNFPPRFSGLQFPNYSSELNVNALELDDSALYLCASSQSTGMIETQYFGPGTRLLVL.

The rearrangement uses TRBV19 and TRBJ1-2; D is unresolved. CDR3 length: 16 amino acids. The germline V gene encodes CDR1 LNHDA and CDR2 SQIVND (reference sequence). Trimming stripped 3 bases from V and 4 bases from J, with 18 bases between. CDR3 protein: CASSIPQGARGYGYTF. CDR3 sequence (DNA): TGTGCCAGTAGTATCCCCCAAGGAGCTCGGGGCTATGGCTACACCTTC.

This sequence joins TRBV4-2 and TRBJ2-1; TRBD1 agrees at 10 bases. CDR1 and CDR2 from the germline V gene are LGHNA and YNFKEQ. V lost 3 bases to trimming and J lost 5 bases; unmatched junction nucleotides: 16. CDR3 length equals 19 residues. CDR3 sequence reads: CASSHRPNVGQGTNNEQFF. CDR3 DNA: TGTGCCAGCAGCCACCGACCGAACGTGGGACAGGGGACCAACAATGAGCAGTTCTTC.

The chain links TRBV7-6 to TRBJ1-1; no reliable D call. The CDR3 extends over 13 amino acids. Trimming cost V 8 bases and J 1 base, with 11 bases left between them. CDR1 and CDR2 from the germline V gene are SGHVS and FNYEAQ. The CDR3 is CASGSGSNTEAFF. The CDR3 DNA sequence: TGTGCCAGCGGATCAGGATCGAACACTGAAGCTTTCTTT.

The table lists this clone with a count of one. This sequence joins TRBV9 and TRBJ2-5, with D perhaps matching TRBD1 (5 bases). The CDR3 sequence is 15 residues long. The ends were cut back, 1 base at V and 3 bases at J, with 13 bases in the middle. Germline loops: CDR1 SGDLS, CDR2 YYNGEE. The CDR3 region is CASSVTGHSKETQYF. DNA of the CDR3: TGTGCCAGCAGCGTAACAGGACATAGCAAAGAGACCCAGTACTTC. Complete variable domain (other parts from reference TRBV9 and TRBJ2-5): DSGVTQTPKHLITATGQRVTLRCSPRSGDLSVYWYQQSLDQGLQFLIQYYNGEERAKGNILERFSAQQFPDLHSELNLSSLELGDSALYFCASSVTGHSKETQYFGPGTRLLVL.

This chain connects TRBV9 to TRBJ2-7, with TRBD1 matching 9 bases. This CDR3 has 16 residues. V dropped 0 bases and J dropped 3; count of bases not matched to a gene: 7. Germline values: CDR1 SGDLS, CDR2 YYNGEE. CDR3 DNA sequence: TGTGCCAGCAGCGTAGGTGCCGGGACAGGGTACTACGAGCAGTACTTC. Amino acids: CASSVGAGTGYYEQYF.

The chain recombines TRBV30 with TRBJ2-7, with D perhaps being TRBD1 or TRBD2 (5 bases each). Trimming took off 2 bases at V and 10 bases at J, with 30 bases between the two ends. This CDR3 contains 17 residues. Germline CDR1 and CDR2: GTSNPN and SVGIG (reference sequence). The CDR3 nucleotides are TGTGCCTGGAGTACAATCACTGAACCGGGACCGAAAACTTTTCAGTACTTC. Encoded protein: CAWSTITEPGPKTFQYF.

The chain couples TRBV28 to TRBJ1-6; 10 bases are a match to TRBD1. CDR1 is MDHEN, CDR2 SYDVKM, per germline. With V trimmed by 2 bases and J by 7 bases, 5 bases remained unmatched. The CDR3 has 16 amino acids. The DNA of the CDR3 is TGTGCCAGCAGTTTAGGGGGACAGGGGTGGAATTCACCCCTCCACTTT. As protein: CASSLGGQGWNSPLHF.

V and J are TRBV5-1 and TRBJ2-7; 10 positions agree with TRBD1. V lost 5 bases and J lost 6; bases outside the gene matches: 2. The CDR3 extends over 12 amino acids. Germline V lookup: CDR1 SGHRS, CDR2 YFSETQ. This chain's CDR3 is CASSWTGGEQYF. The CDR3 nucleotides are TGCGCCAGCAGTTGGACAGGGGGCGAGCAGTACTTC.

The chain couples TRBV6-5 to TRBJ2-1; no clear D gene. Germline V gene lookup returns CDR1 MNHEY and CDR2 SVGAGI. The CDR3 is 12 amino acids. The CDR3 DNA reads as TGTCACATTCGGAGCTCCTACAATGAGCAGTTCTTC. Amino acid sequence: CHIRSSYNEQFF.

The chain links TRBV9 to TRBJ2-3, with a possible D match to TRBD1 (5 bases). The germline V and J ends were trimmed by 0 bases and 2 bases, with 10 bases remaining between them. The CDR3 spans 15 residues. Germline CDR1 and CDR2: SGDLS and YYNGEE. In DNA form, the CDR3 reads TGTGCCAGCAGCGTAGGGGGCCGGCCCACAGATACGCAGTATTTT. Protein product: CASSVGGRPTDTQYF.

The chain is built from TRBV5-1 and TRBJ1-1; TRBD1 matches 11 bases. Germline assignment: CDR1 SGHRS and CDR2 YFSETQ. The CDR3 is made up of 15 amino acids. Trimming cost V 5 bases and J 9 bases; bases outside gene matches: 12. The CDR3 spells CASSRGTGGELKAFF. As DNA, the CDR3 is TGCGCCAGCAGTCGGGGGACAGGGGGAGAACTAAAAGCTTTCTTT.